Below are 14 T cell receptor beta chains sequenced from a single sample in a study of technical replicates of blood from several donors. TCRdb's table, derived via immunoSEQ multiplex PCR, lists solely in-frame clones and lacks some. The sample includes 15,000 or so clones, under 90% of them seen just once. The sequenced material came from PBMCs. These receptors were taken from a human donor in good health.

The V call is TRBV27, the J call TRBJ2-3, with 12 bases matching TRBD2. The V and J ends lost 4 bases and 5 bases, in that order; junction bases with no gene match: 7. Per germline, CDR1 MNHEY and CDR2 SMNVEV (reference sequence). CDR3 length: 16 amino acids. CDR3 coding DNA: TGTGCCAGCAGTTCAAGACTAGCGGGAGATGGAGATACGCAGTATTTT. It is translated as CASSSRLAGDGDTQYF.

The chain links TRBV5-4 to TRBJ2-7; D is possibly TRBD1 (6 bases). CDR1 and CDR2 from the germline V gene are SGHNT and YYREEE (reference sequence). Trimming shortened V by 4 bases and J by 4 bases, and 18 bases separated the two germline ends. The CDR3 sequence is 15 residues long. CDR3 nucleotide sequence: TGTGCCAGCAGCGACTCCGTGTGGGGGCCTTACGAGCAGTACTTC. Its translation is CASSDSVWGPYEQYF.

The J gene is TRBJ2-4, the V gene TRBV30, with 8 nucleotides matching TRBD1. The V gene end was trimmed by 5 bases and the J gene end by 7 bases; junction bases not matched to a gene: 4. In germline, CDR1 is GTSNPN, CDR2 SVGIG (reference sequence). The CDR3 length is 12 residues. The CDR3 loop reads CAWGTGENIQYF. CDR3 DNA sequence: TGTGCCTGGGGGACAGGAGAGAACATTCAGTACTTC.

The rearrangement uses TRBV6-5 and TRBJ2-2; 11 bases match TRBD2. Germline V CDR1 and CDR2: MNHEY, SVGAGI. The junction had 3 bases not matched to a gene; V was cut back by 0 bases and J by 6 bases. The CDR3 extends over 16 amino acids. The CDR3 DNA is TGTGCCAGCAGTTACTCGACTAGCGGGATCGCCGGGGAGCTGTTTTTT. It specifies CASSYSTSGIAGELFF.

This rearrangement joins TRBV7-2 to TRBJ2-4, with 7 bases fitting TRBD1. The CDR3 is made up of 15 amino acids. V was pared by 4 bases and J by 3 bases, with 6 bases of the junction left unmatched. Germline V gene data show CDR1 as SGHTA and CDR2 as FQGNSA. The CDR3 reads CASSSRGTDKNIQYF. Written as DNA, the CDR3 is TGTGCCAGCAGCTCAAGGGGGACAGACAAAAACATTCAGTACTTC.

The V gene is TRBV7-7, the J gene TRBJ2-1; TRBD2 might be the D (5 bases). Germline V gene sequence: CDR1 SSHAT, CDR2 FNYEAQ (reference sequence). CDR3 length equals 13 residues. V gave up 4 bases and J gave up 8 bases, with 12 bases separating them. Written as DNA, the CDR3 is TGTGCCAGCAGCTGGACCGAGGGCGATGAGCAGTTCTTC. Translation gives CASSWTEGDEQFF. Full variable domain (remainder filled in from reference TRBV7-7 and TRBJ2-1): GAGVSQSPRYKVTKRGQDVTLRCDPISSHATLYWYQQALGQGPEFLTYFNYEAQPDKSGLPSDRFSAERPEGSISTLTIQRTEQRDSAMYRCASSWTEGDEQFFGPGTRLTVL.

In DNA, the CDR3 is TGCGCCAGCACTAGGGGGGGGGCCGACACTGAAGCTTTCTTT. Protein: CASTRGGADTEAFF. The rearrangement joins TRBV5-1 to TRBJ1-1; TRBD1 is a possible D gene (6 bases). This CDR3 is built from 14 residues. Germline assignment: CDR1 SGHRS and CDR2 YFSETQ. V was trimmed by 6 bases and J by 3 bases, leaving 15 bases between them.

CDR3 protein: CAWSGGLAGNTGELFF. CDR3 bases: TGTGCCTGGAGTGGGGGACTAGCGGGAAACACCGGGGAGCTGTTTTTT. V is TRBV30 and J is TRBJ2-2, with 13 bases lining up with TRBD2. CDR1 GTSNPN and CDR2 SVGIG come from the germline V gene (reference sequence). This CDR3 contains 16 residues. Trimming took 1 base from V and 2 from J; bases not matched to a gene: 1.

The chain employs TRBV30 and TRBJ2-3; the match to TRBD2 covers 7 bases. V was pared by 2 bases and J by 11 bases, with 13 bases of the junction left unmatched. This CDR3 region has 14 residues. The V gene's germline CDR1 is GTSNPN and CDR2 SVGIG (reference sequence). CDR3 nucleotide sequence: TGTGCCTGGAGTTATCTTGGGGCGGGAGTTAGGCAGTATTTT. Its protein product is CAWSYLGAGVRQYF.

V usage is TRBV4-1 and J usage is TRBJ2-4, with 11 bases fitting TRBD2. In germline, CDR1 is MGHRA, CDR2 YSYEKL. The CDR3 consists of 20 residues. J lost 0 bases, V lost 0 bases, and 10 bases had no gene match. The chain's CDR3 is CASSQDARTSGPIAKNIQYF. CDR3 coding DNA: TGCGCCAGCAGCCAAGATGCGAGGACTAGCGGGCCCATAGCCAAAAACATTCAGTACTTC.

The rearrangement links TRBV11-3 to TRBJ1-1; weak D call: TRBD1 (5 bases). The V and J ends lost 4 bases and 1 base respectively, with 7 bases between them. This CDR3 comprises 13 residues. CDR1 and CDR2 (germline): SGHNT, YENEEA. The CDR3 reads CASSYGQNTEAFF. Here the CDR3 DNA reads TGTGCCAGCAGCTACGGACAGAACACTGAAGCTTTCTTT.

This chain connects TRBV5-4 to TRBJ1-2; possibly TRBD1 for D (5 bases). Trimming removed 2 bases from V and 2 bases from J, with 10 bases in between. The CDR3 length is 14 residues. Germline assignment: CDR1 SGHNT and CDR2 YYREEE (reference sequence). CDR3 protein: CASSLQELNYGYTF. The CDR3 DNA is TGTGCCAGCAGCTTACAGGAACTAAACTATGGCTACACCTTC.

The chain has TRBV5-1 and TRBJ2-3, with 10 bases aligning to TRBD2. Germline values: CDR1 SGHRS, CDR2 YFSETQ. The CDR3 consists of 16 residues. J lost 3 bases, V lost 4 bases, and 8 bases had no gene match. CDR3 loop: CASSPQAGGRTDTQYF. The CDR3 nucleotides are TGCGCCAGCAGCCCCCAAGCGGGAGGGAGAACAGATACGCAGTATTTT.

This sequence joins TRBV28 and TRBJ2-1; 10 nucleotides agree with TRBD2. This CDR3 is built from 14 residues. Germline V gene data show CDR1 as MDHEN and CDR2 as SYDVKM. The trim removed 8 bases at V and 9 bases at J, leaving 10 bases unmatched. The CDR3 DNA sequence: TGTGCCAGCTCGGGGGCTAGCGGGAGTACTGAGCAGTTCTTC. This sequence encodes CASSGASGSTEQFF.